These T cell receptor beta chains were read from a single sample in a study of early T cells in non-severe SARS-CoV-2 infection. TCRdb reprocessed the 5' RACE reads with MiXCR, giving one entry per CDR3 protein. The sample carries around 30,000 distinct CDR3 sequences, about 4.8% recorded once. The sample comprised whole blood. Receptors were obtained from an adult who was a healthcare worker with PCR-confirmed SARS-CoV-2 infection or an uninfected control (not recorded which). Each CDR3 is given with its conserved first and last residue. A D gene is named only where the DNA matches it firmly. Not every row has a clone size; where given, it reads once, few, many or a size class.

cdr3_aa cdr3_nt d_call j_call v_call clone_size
CASRPRQGRTDTQYF TGTGCCAGCAGACCCCGACAGGGTCGCACAGATACGCAGTATTTT TRBD1 TRBJ2-3 TRBV7-9 many
CASSFGGGLTQYF TGTGCCAGCAGTTTTGGAGGGGGCCTTACGCAGTATTTT - TRBJ2-3 TRBV27 -
CASSFSRGADTQYF TGTGCCAGTAGTTTCTCCCGCGGGGCAGATACGCAGTATTTT - TRBJ2-3 TRBV19 -
CASSSGTSGYNEQFF TGTGCCAGCAGTTCCGGGACTAGCGGTTACAATGAGCAGTTCTTC TRBD2 TRBJ2-1 TRBV6-2/TRBV6-3 few
CASSLGTRGRIQYF TGTGCCAGCAGCCTAGGGACGAGAGGACGGATTCAGTACTTC - TRBJ2-4 TRBV13 many
CASRKSRDTDTGELFF TGCGCCAGCAGAAAGTCAAGGGACACGGACACCGGGGAGCTGTTTTTT - TRBJ2-2 TRBV5-1 many
CASNNRQGGYNEQFF TGTGCCAGCAACAACCGACAGGGAGGTTACAATGAGCAGTTCTTC - TRBJ2-1 TRBV11-2 many
CATSRDHTSREGYTF TGTGCCACCAGCAGAGATCATACTAGCCGAGAAGGCTACACCTTC - TRBJ1-2 TRBV15 many
CSANRHRETYEQYF TGCAGTGCTAATCGACACAGGGAAACCTACGAGCAGTACTTC - TRBJ2-7 TRBV20-1 many
CASSEFRGGETQYF TGCGCCAGCAGTGAGTTTCGGGGAGGCGAGACCCAGTACTTC - TRBJ2-5 TRBV10-2 few
CASSPRRAGANVLTF TGTGCCAGCAGCCCCCGACGGGCTGGGGCCAACGTCCTGACTTTC - TRBJ2-6 TRBV7-2 many
CASSYSVQRDTQYF TGTGCCAGCAGTTACTCGGTCCAACGGGATACGCAGTATTTT - TRBJ2-3 TRBV6-6 many
CASTQNPGPMVSGANVLTF TGTGCCAGCACCCAAAACCCGGGACCTATGGTCTCTGGGGCCAACGTCCTGACTTTC - TRBJ2-6 TRBV12-3/TRBV12-4 many
CASSQVRGASNEQFF TGTGCCAGCAGCCAAGTCCGGGGGGCATCCAATGAGCAGTTCTTC - TRBJ2-1 TRBV3-1 few
CASSKNTGTEAFF TGTGCCAGCAGTAAGAATACGGGCACTGAAGCTTTCTTT - TRBJ1-1 TRBV6-2/TRBV6-3 -
CASRQGGLSETQYF TGTGCCAGCAGGCAAGGGGGCTTATCAGAGACCCAGTACTTC TRBD1 TRBJ2-5 TRBV11-2 many
CASSLQAGGSTGELFF TGTGCCAGCAGCTTACAGGCAGGGGGGTCCACCGGGGAGCTGTTTTTT - TRBJ2-2 TRBV11-2 many
CASSKGEGVAKNIQYF TGTGCCAGCAGCAAAGGTGAAGGGGTAGCCAAAAACATTCAGTACTTC - TRBJ2-4 TRBV21-1 many
CASSYSKGSGSGAYEQYF TGTGCCAGCAGTTACTCGAAGGGCTCGGGGTCGGGGGCCTACGAGCAGTACTTC - TRBJ2-7 TRBV6-5 many
CASSVGSTPSTGELFF TGTGCCAGCAGCGTCGGGAGCACCCCGAGCACCGGGGAGCTGTTTTTT - TRBJ2-2 TRBV9 many
CASSQGLQYTSSGANVLTF TGTGCCAGCAGCCAAGGCCTACAGTATACGAGCTCTGGGGCCAACGTCCTGACTTTC - TRBJ2-6 TRBV4-2 many
CATRRDRGHSEAFF TGTGCCACCCGGCGGGACAGGGGGCACTCTGAAGCTTTCTTT TRBD1 TRBJ1-1 TRBV5-4 -
CASSPGPLGYTF TGTGCCAGCAGCCCGGGGCCCTTGGGCTACACCTTC - TRBJ1-2 TRBV14 -
CSVGDRGHGNTIYF TGCAGCGTTGGGGACAGGGGGCATGGAAACACCATATATTTT TRBD1 TRBJ1-3 TRBV29-1 many
CASSLRAGDTYEQYF TGTGCCAGCAGCTTACGGGCGGGAGATACCTACGAGCAGTACTTC TRBD2 TRBJ2-7 TRBV11-2 -
CAWLPTGGQTEAFF TGTGCCTGGCTACCGACGGGGGGTCAAACTGAAGCTTTCTTT - TRBJ1-1 TRBV30 -
CASSVTVGSNQPQHF TGTGCCAGCAGTGTAACAGTTGGGAGCAATCAGCCCCAGCATTTT - TRBJ1-5 TRBV6-1 -
CSAREREYEQYF TGCAGTGCTAGAGAGCGGGAGTACGAGCAGTACTTC TRBD2 TRBJ2-7 TRBV20-1 -
CASSPPLAGATDTQYF TGTGCCAGCAGCCCTCCCCTAGCGGGAGCGACAGATACGCAGTATTTT TRBD2 TRBJ2-3 TRBV7-7 many
CASSRDRGRGSYEQYF TGTGCCAGCAGTAGAGACAGGGGGCGCGGATCGTACGAGCAGTACTTC TRBD1 TRBJ2-7 TRBV6-1 many
CSASKGREGYTF TGCAGCGCCAGCAAGGGTAGAGAAGGCTACACCTTC - TRBJ1-2 TRBV29-1 many
CAWSVRRLPNEKLFF TGTGCCTGGAGTGTCCGGAGGCTACCTAATGAAAAACTGTTTTTT - TRBJ1-4 TRBV30 -
CASSDQDRDYQPQHF TGTGCCAGCAGTGATCAAGACAGGGACTATCAGCCCCAGCATTTT TRBD1 TRBJ1-5 TRBV6-1 many
CASTDPPDTEAFF TGTGCCAGCACGGATCCGCCGGACACTGAAGCTTTCTTT - TRBJ1-1 TRBV5-4 many
CASSLGVLGEAFF TGTGCCAGCAGCTTAGGGGTTTTAGGTGAAGCTTTCTTT - TRBJ1-1 TRBV13 many
CASKWAGGDEQFF TGTGCCAGCAAATGGGCGGGAGGCGATGAGCAGTTCTTC TRBD2 TRBJ2-1 TRBV6-2/TRBV6-3 many
CASSLSSGGGQNGYTF TGTGCCAGCAGCTTAAGTTCCGGGGGTGGTCAGAATGGCTACACCTTC - TRBJ1-2 TRBV7-9 few
CASRPPGKRHNEQFF TGCGCCAGCCGGCCCCCGGGAAAGCGCCACAATGAGCAGTTCTTC - TRBJ2-1 TRBV5-1 many
CASSQDRRGQLGAFF TGTGCCAGCAGCCAAGACCGCCGGGGGCAGCTTGGAGCTTTCTTT - TRBJ1-1 TRBV4-2 many
CASRIRGTYNEQFF TGTGCCAGCCGTATCAGGGGTACCTACAATGAGCAGTTCTTC - TRBJ2-1 TRBV2 many